This T cell receptor beta chain was sequenced during a study of cytomegalovirus exposure and HLA in healthy donors. Use of 60 Vbeta and 13 Jbeta primers characterized the PCR. Measured with immunoSEQ multiplex PCR; TCRdb has only the in-frame clones, and not every one. The table records around 150,000 clones, around 65% of them present only once. Points from the study as a whole: A prior analysis recorded that most TCR beta V segments were productive about 90% or about 30% of the time. Three chains linked to CMV were shown in vitro to be specific for CMV antigens.

Concerning this clone itself: Its target is not known.

Germline lookup yields CDR1 MNHNS and CDR2 SASEGT. The V gene lost 1 base and the J gene lost 2 bases, with 13 bases spanning the gap. This CDR3 is built from 16 residues. Sequenced: PBMCs. The origin of this receptor is a woman aged 30 to 39 in good health and CMV-seropositive. The chain couples TRBV6-1 to TRBJ2-3, with a possible D match to TRBD1 (5 bases). CDR3 protein: CASSEGARGTTDTQYF. CDR3 DNA: TGTGCCAGCAGTGAAGGAGCAAGGGGAACCACAGATACGCAGTATTTT.